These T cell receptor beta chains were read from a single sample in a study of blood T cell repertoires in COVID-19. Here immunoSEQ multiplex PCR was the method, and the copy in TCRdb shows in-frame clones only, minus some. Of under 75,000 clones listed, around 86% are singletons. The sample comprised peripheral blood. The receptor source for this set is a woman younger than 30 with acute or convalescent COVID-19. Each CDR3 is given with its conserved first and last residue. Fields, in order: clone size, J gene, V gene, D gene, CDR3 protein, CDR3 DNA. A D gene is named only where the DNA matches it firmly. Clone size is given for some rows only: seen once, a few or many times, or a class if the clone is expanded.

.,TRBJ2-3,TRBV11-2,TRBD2,CASSDLKLPGLAGDTQYF,TGTGCCAGCAGCGACTTAAAACTACCGGGACTAGCGGGAGATACGCAGTATTTT
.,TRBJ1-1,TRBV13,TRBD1,CASSPTTGYPEAFF,TGTGCCAGCAGCCCTACGACAGGGTACCCTGAAGCTTTCTTT
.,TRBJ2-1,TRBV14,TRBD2,CASSHTTWKRELDEQFF,TGTGCCAGCAGCCATACGACGTGGAAGCGGGAGTTGGACGAGCAGTTCTTC
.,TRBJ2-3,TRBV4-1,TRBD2,CASSQEPLLARSTDTQYF,TGCGCCAGCAGCCAAGAACCCCTACTAGCGCGAAGCACAGATACGCAGTATTTT
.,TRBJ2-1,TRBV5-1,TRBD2,CASSFGSTSGDNEQFF,TGCGCCAGCAGCTTTGGGTCGACTAGCGGGGACAATGAGCAGTTCTTC
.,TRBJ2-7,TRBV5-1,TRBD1,CASSLDRGTGYYEQYF,TGCGCCAGCAGCTTGGACAGGGGGACAGGATACTACGAGCAGTACTTC
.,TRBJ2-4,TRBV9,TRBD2,CASSVGASGGARTKNIQYF,TGTGCCAGCAGCGTAGGGGCTAGCGGGGGGGCTAGGACCAAAAACATTCAGTACTTC
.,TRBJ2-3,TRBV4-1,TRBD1,CASSQEGQVSTDTQYF,TGCGCCAGCAGCCAAGAGGGACAGGTTAGCACAGATACGCAGTATTTT
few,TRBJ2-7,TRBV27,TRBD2,CASSPGGLDYEQYF,TGTGCCAGCAGTCCCGGGGGACTAGATTACGAGCAGTACTTC
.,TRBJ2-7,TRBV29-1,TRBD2,CSARLAGTYEQYF,TGCAGCGCCCGACTAGCGGGAACCTACGAGCAGTACTTC
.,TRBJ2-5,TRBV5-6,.,CASSLAGYEWETQYF,TGTGCCAGCAGCTTGGCAGGGTACGAATGGGAGACCCAGTACTTC
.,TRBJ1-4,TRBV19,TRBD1,CASSIGTGDEKLFF,TGTGCCAGTAGTATAGGGACAGGGGACGAAAAACTGTTTTTT
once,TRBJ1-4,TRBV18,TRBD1,CASSDRTGNNEKLFF,TGTGCCAGCTCTGACAGGACAGGCAACAATGAAAAACTGTTTTTT
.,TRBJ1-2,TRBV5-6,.,CASSFGQTQGNYGYTF,TGTGCCAGCAGCTTCGGACAGACCCAAGGGAACTATGGCTACACCTTC
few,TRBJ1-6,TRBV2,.,CASSGSQGDNSPLHF,TGTGCCAGCAGTGGGTCACAAGGGGATAATTCACCCCTCCACTTT
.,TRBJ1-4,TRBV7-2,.,CASSLAGGANEKLFF,TGTGCCAGCAGCTTAGCGGGGGGGGCTAATGAAAAACTGTTTTTT
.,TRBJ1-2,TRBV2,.,CASSARTGNYGYTF,TGTGCCAGCAGTGCAAGGACGGGGAACTATGGCTACACCTTC
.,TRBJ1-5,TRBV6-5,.,CASATQINQPQHF,TGTGCCAGCGCGACTCAGATAAATCAGCCCCAGCATTTT
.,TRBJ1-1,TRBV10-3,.,CAISDPGHENTEAFF,TGTGCCATCAGCGACCCGGGACACGAGAACACTGAAGCTTTCTTT
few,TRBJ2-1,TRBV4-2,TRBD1,CASSQDDGTGYNEQFF,TGTGCCAGCAGCCAAGATGATGGGACAGGGTACAATGAGCAGTTCTTC
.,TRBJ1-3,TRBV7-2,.,CASSLVLSGGNTIYF,TGTGCCAGCAGCTTAGTTCTATCAGGCGGAAACACCATATATTTT
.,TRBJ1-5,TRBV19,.,CASGYGLGLPDQPQHF,TGTGCCAGCGGATACGGTTTGGGACTGCCAGATCAGCCCCAGCATTTT
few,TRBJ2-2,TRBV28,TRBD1,CASSPDRGAGELFF,TGTGCCAGCAGCCCCGACAGGGGGGCCGGGGAGCTGTTTTTT
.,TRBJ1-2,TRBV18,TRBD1,CASSLQGNYGYTF,TGTGCCAGCTCGTTACAGGGGAATTATGGCTACACCTTC